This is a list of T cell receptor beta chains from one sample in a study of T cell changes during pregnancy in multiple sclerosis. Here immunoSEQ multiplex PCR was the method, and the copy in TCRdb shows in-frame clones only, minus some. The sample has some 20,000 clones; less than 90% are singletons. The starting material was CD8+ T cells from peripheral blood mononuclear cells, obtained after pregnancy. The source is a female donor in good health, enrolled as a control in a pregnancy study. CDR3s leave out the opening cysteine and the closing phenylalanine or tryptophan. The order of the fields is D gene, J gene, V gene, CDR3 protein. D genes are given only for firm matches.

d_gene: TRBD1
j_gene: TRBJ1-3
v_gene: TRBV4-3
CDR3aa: ASSPGTGSGNTIY

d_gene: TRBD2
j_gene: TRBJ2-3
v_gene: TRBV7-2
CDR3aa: ASSLGGAGVLDTQY

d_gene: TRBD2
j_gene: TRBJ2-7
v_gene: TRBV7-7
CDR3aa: ASSLMSSGGAYEQY

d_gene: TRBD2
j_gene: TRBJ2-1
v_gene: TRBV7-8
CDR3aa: ASSLVIAGSYNEQF

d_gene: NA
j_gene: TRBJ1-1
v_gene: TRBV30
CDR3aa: AWLTFRGGNTEAF

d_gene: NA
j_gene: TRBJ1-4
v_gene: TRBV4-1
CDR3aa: ASRLTRASGKLF

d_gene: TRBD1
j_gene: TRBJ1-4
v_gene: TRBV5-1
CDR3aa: ASSRDRNSEKLF

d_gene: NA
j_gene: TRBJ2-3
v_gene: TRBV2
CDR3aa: ASSGMGQDTDTQY

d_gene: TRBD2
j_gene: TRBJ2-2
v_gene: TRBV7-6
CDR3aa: ASSLAGRGGYSGELF

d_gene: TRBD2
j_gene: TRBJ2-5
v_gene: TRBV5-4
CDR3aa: ASSFSAGARETQY

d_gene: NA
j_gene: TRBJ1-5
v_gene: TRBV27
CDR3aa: ASSFADNQPQH

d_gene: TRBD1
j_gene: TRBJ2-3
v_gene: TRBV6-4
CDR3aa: ASSDEEGATDTQY

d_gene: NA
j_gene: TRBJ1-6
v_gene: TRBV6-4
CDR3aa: ASSAGTDDSPLH

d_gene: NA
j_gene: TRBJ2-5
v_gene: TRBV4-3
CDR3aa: ASSQMDKYQETQY

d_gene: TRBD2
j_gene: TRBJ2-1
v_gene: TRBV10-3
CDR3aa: AISGLAGLGDNEQF

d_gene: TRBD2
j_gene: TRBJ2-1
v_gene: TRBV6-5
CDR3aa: ASSPSGSSYNEQF

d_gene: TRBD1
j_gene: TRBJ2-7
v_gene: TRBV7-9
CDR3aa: ASSLPLGQVDSYEQY

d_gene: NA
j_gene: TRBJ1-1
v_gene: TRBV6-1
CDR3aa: ASVRVRGRNTEAF

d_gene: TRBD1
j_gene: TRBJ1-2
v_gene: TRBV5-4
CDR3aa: ASSSRGQGARYYGYT

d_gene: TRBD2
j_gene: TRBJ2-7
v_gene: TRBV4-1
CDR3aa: ASSPPLSGGTYEQY

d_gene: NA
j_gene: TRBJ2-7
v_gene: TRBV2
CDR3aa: ASSATDFYEQY

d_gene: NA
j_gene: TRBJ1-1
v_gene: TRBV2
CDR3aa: ASRGGYTEAF

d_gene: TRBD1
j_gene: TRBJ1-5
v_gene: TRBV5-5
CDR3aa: ASSFEDRGRGQPQH

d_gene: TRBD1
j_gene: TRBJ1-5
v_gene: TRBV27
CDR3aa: ASRTGLQPQH

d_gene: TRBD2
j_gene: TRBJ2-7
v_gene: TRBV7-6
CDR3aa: ASPLGPTSGGSYEQY

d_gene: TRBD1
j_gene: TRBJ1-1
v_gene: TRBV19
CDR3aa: ASSTTGGNTEAF

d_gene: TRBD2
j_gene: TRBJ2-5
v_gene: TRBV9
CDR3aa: ASSVPTSGGQETQY

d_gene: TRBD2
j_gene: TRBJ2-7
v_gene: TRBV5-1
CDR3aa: ASSFGGGNYEQY

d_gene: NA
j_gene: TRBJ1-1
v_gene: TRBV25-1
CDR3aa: ASSDVNTEAF

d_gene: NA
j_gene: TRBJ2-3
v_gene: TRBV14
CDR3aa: ASSDEANTDTQY

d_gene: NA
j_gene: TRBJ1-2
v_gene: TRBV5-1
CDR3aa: ASSSGLYGSNYGYT

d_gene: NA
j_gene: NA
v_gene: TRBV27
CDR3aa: ASSQGRVTYEQY

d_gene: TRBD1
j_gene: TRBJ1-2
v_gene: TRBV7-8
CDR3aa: ASSPRGTGAYGYT

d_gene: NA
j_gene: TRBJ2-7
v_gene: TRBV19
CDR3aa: ASSILPSEPGEQY

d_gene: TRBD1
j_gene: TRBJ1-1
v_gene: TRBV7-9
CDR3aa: ASSGTGDTEAF

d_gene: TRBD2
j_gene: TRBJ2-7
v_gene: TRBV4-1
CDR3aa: ASSRRLADSYEQY

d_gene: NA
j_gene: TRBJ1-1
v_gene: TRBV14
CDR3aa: ASSRRYFEAF

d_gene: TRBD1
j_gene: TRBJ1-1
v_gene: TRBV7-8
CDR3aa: ASSRTGEEAF

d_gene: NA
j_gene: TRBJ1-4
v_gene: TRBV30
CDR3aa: AWGAGGEKLF

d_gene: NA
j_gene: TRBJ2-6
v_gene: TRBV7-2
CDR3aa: ASDPRGANVLT

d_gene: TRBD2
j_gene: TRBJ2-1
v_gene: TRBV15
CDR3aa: ATSRGGLAGGSSYNEQF

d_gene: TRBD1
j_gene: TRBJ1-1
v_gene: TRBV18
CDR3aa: ASSSGTDGLMNTEAF

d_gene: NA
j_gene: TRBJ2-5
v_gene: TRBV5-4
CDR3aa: ASSSDLAEETQY

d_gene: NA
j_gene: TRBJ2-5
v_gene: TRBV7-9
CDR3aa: ASGTGIETQY

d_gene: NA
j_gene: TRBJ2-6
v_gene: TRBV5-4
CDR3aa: ASSLAPDRASSGANVLT

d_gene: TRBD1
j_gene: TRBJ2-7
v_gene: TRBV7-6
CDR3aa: ASSLGTGTYEQY

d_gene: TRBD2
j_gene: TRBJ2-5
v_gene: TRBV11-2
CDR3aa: ASSLGGGSGGLGVTQY

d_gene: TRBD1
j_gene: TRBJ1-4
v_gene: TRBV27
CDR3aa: ASSFRGQGSNEKLF

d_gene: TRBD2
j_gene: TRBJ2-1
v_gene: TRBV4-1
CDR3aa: ASSQDSVGGEFYYNEQF

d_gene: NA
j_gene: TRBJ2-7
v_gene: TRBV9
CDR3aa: ASSFGTGDYEQY

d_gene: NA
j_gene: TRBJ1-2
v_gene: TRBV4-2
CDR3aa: ASSQETGSMALDGYT

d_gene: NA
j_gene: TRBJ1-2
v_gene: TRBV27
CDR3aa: ASSTAGGGMDGYT

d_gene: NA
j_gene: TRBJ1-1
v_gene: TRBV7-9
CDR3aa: ASSPGIGRTEAF

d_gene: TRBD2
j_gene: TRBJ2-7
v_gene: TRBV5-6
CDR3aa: ASTPVAGGPGEQY

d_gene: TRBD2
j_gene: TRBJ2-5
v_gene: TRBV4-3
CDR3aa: ASSQSGGGETQY